Included here is one T cell receptor (beta chain) sequence, with context. Its specificity is not known. With 60 Vbeta and 13 Jbeta primers, the PCR was carried out. Profiling relied on immunoSEQ multiplex PCR, and the TCRdb table lists in-frame clones only, not all of them. The table has just over 80,000 clones, roughly 79% seen once. This entry belongs to a study of cytomegalovirus exposure and HLA in healthy donors. Looking at the study overall: Sequencing of about 179 million T cells in an earlier analysis found around 120 million unique TCR beta sequences.

Findings and limits, study-wide: The dataset shows that most TCR sequences were rare, while some public TCRs occurred in many donors.

Germline V gene lookup returns CDR1 MGHRA and CDR2 YSYEKL. The CDR3 is made up of 13 amino acids. V was cut by 0 bases and J by 3 bases, with 5 bases left in between. Unrecorded immune exposure was likely among donors, who were nominally healthy when sampled. J is TRBJ1-1 and V is TRBV4-1; no definite D call. Source material: PBMCs. This TCR was recovered from a man between 18 and 29 years old in good health and CMV-seropositive. The CDR3 DNA sequence: TGCGCCAGCAGCCAAGATCCTTACACTGAAGCTTTCTTT. Translated: CASSQDPYTEAFF.